Following are 17 T cell receptor beta chains from one sample sequenced in a study of T cells expressing NK-cell markers (TCRdb year 2020). Library creation used 5' RACE. This sample was sequenced with an Illumina HiSeq 2000. The reads went through TCRdb reprocessing, and each CDR3 protein sequence gets one entry with no DNA. The sample's records list roughly 180,000 distinct CDR3 sequences. The leading ten clones occupy about 19% of the sample. Sequencing input: blood T cells: a sorted CD56 or NKG2C T cell subset, CD4+ or CD8+ T cells, or bulk PBMC T cells (not recorded which). The receptors come from a man aged 18 to 69 in good health.

The V call is TRBV28, the J call TRBJ2-5; TCRdb names TRBD1, which stays unverified in the absence of DNA. The CDR3 has 14 residues. The germline CDR1 and CDR2 sequences are MDHEN and SYDVKM. CDR3 in amino acids: CASSLQGNRETQYF.

The V and J genes are TRBV19 and TRBJ1-2. The germline gives CDR1 LNHDA, CDR2 SQIVND (reference sequence). There are 13 residues in the CDR3. The CDR3 loop reads CASLSTETYGYTF.

This sequence joins TRBV20-1 and TRBJ1-6. Per germline, CDR1 DFQATT and CDR2 SNEGSKA (reference sequence). The length of the CDR3 is 15 residues. The CDR3 reads CSARDTVPGVSPLHF.

This chain's CDR3 is CSATGTGADLETQYF. The chain combines TRBV20-1 with TRBJ2-5; TCRdb picks TRBD1, but there is no DNA to check that call. Germline V CDR1 and CDR2: DFQATT, SNEGSKA (reference sequence). The CDR3 extends over 15 amino acids.

The chain links TRBV5-1 to TRBJ1-1; TCRdb indicates TRBD1, and absent DNA this call remains unverified. Germline CDR1 reads SGHRS; CDR2 reads YFSETQ. The CDR3 sequence is 15 residues long. CDR3 sequence: CASSLERPGNTEAFF.

This CDR3 reads CATRTGNQPQHF. The J gene is TRBJ1-5, the V gene TRBV15. Germline loops: CDR1 LNHNV, CDR2 YYDKDF (reference sequence). CDR3 size: 12 residues.

V is TRBV5-4 and J is TRBJ2-7; TCRdb lists TRBD1, though no DNA is available to test this call. The CDR3 totals 14 residues. CDR1 and CDR2 from the germline V gene are SGHNT and YYREEE (reference sequence). CDR3 region: CASSDSSRSYEQYF. The full variable domain, with the rest looked up from reference TRBV5-4 and TRBJ2-7, is ETGVTQSPTHLIKTRGQQVTLRCSSQSGHNTVSWYQQALGQGPQFIFQYYREEENGRGNFPPRFSGLQFPNYSSELNVNALELDDSALYLCASSDSSRSYEQYFGPGTRLTVT.

The chain employs TRBV27 and TRBJ2-3. Germline-derived CDR1 and CDR2 are MNHEY and SMNVEV (reference sequence). The CDR3 has 15 residues. CDR3: CASSLSVLSWDTQYF.

The rearrangement links TRBV2 to TRBJ2-2; as DNA is missing, the TRBD1 call by TCRdb cannot be tested. The CDR3 length is 15 residues. Germline-derived CDR1 and CDR2 are SNHLY and FYNNEI. CDR3 amino acids: CASSKGRLNTGELFF.

The genes are TRBV3-1 and TRBJ1-1; lacking DNA, the TRBD1 call made by TCRdb goes unchecked. Germline-derived CDR1 and CDR2 are LGHDT and YNNKEL (reference sequence). The CDR3 length is 13 residues. The CDR3 region is CASSLAGMDEAFF.

This rearrangement joins TRBV13 to TRBJ2-3; TCRdb designates TRBD1, a call that cannot be tested without DNA. The CDR3 runs 17 residues. From germline, CDR1 is PRHDT and CDR2 FYEKMQ (reference sequence). CDR3 protein: CASSLGVRGGRTDTQYF.

The rearrangement links TRBV19 to TRBJ2-2; the D call from TCRdb, TRBD1, cannot be confirmed without DNA. CDR1 LNHDA and CDR2 SQIVND come from the germline V gene (reference sequence). There are 17 residues in the CDR3. The CDR3 loop is CASSIEAGQVNTGELFF. Filled out from reference TRBV19 and TRBJ2-2, the complete variable domain reads DGGITQSPKYLFRKEGQNVTLSCEQNLNHDAMYWYRQDPGQGLRLIYYSQIVNDFQKGDIAEGYSVSREKKESFPLTVTSAQKNPTAFYLCASSIEAGQVNTGELFFGEGSRLTVL.

This chain links TRBV3-1 with TRBJ2-1. This CDR3 contains 18 residues. CDR1 is LGHDT, CDR2 YNNKEL, per germline (reference sequence). This chain's CDR3 is CASSQEGNRGSSYNEQFF.

The chain is built from TRBV7-8 and TRBJ1-2. This CDR3 comprises 16 residues. CDR1 SGHVS and CDR2 FQNEAQ come from the germline V gene. The CDR3 reads CASSPRDFPPGRGYTF.

The chain has TRBV14 and TRBJ1-6. The CDR3 totals 16 residues. Germline V CDR1 and CDR2: SGHDN, FVKESK. The CDR3 sequence is CASSQGPNQINSPLHF.

V and J are TRBV3-1 and TRBJ2-2. There are 17 residues in the CDR3. The germline gives CDR1 LGHDT, CDR2 YNNKEL (reference sequence). CDR3 sequence: CASSQEVGVTNTGELFF.

The CDR3 sequence: CSARDLNPETGDIQYF. The chain is built from TRBV20-1 and TRBJ2-4; TCRdb picks TRBD1, but there is no DNA to check that call. The CDR3 consists of 16 residues. Germline values: CDR1 DFQATT, CDR2 SNEGSKA (reference sequence).